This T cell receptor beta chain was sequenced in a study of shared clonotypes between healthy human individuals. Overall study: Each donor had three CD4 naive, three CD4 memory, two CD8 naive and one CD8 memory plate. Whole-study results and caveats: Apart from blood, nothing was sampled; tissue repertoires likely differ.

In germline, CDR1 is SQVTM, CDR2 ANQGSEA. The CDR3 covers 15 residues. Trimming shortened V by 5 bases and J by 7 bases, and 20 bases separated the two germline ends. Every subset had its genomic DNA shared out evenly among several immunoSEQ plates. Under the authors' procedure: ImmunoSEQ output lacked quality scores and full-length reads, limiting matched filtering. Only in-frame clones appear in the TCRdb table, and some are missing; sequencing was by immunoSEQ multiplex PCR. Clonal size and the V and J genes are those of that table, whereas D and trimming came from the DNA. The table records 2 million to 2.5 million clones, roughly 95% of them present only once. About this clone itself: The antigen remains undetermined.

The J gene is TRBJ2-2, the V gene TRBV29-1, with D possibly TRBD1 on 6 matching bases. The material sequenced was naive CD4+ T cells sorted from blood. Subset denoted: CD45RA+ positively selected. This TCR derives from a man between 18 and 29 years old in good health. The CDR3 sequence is CSVYDRIANGGELFF. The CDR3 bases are TGCAGCGTTTATGACAGGATTGCCAATGGCGGGGAGCTGTTTTTT.